The 19 T cell receptor beta chains in this list originate from one sample, sequenced in a study of cytomegalovirus exposure and HLA in healthy donors. Vbeta (60) and Jbeta (13) primers were used in the PCR. The table came from immunoSEQ multiplex PCR; TCRdb's copy has only in-frame clones and leaves some out. The repertoire holds 75,000 to 100,000 clones, with around 79% as singletons. The sequenced sample was PBMCs. Receptors were obtained from a female donor in good health and CMV-seropositive.

V gene TRBV5-4 combines with J gene TRBJ2-1; 7 bases align to TRBD2. The CDR3 covers 15 residues. CDR1 is SGHNT and CDR2 is YYREEE in the germline V gene (reference sequence). V shed 0 bases, J shed 5 bases, and the junction held 5 bases outside the gene matches. This chain's CDR3 is CASSLGPTSDNEQFF. CDR3 sequence (DNA): TGTGCCAGCAGCTTGGGACCCACTAGCGACAATGAGCAGTTCTTC.

The chain recombines TRBV9 with TRBJ2-1; 10 nucleotides match TRBD2. Germline V CDR1 and CDR2: SGDLS, YYNGEE. CDR3 length: 15 residues. The V segment lost 4 bases and the J segment 6 bases; nucleotides outside the gene matches: 7. As DNA, the CDR3 is TGTGCCAGCAGCCCCCTAGCGGGAGAGATCAATGAGCAGTTCTTC. Translation gives CASSPLAGEINEQFF.

This chain connects TRBV28 to TRBJ2-7; TRBD2 agrees at 9 bases. Germline lookup yields CDR1 MDHEN and CDR2 SYDVKM. Trimming at V came to 5 bases and at J to 1 base, leaving 9 bases not matched to a gene. This CDR3 has 16 amino acids. For the CDR3, the DNA is TGTGCCAGCAGTAGCCTACGACTAGCGGTTTCCTACGAGCAGTACTTC. It codes for CASSSLRLAVSYEQYF. Full variable domain (remainder filled in from reference TRBV28 and TRBJ2-7): DVKVTQSSRYLVKRTGEKVFLECVQDMDHENMFWYRQDPGLGLRLIYFSYDVKMKEKGDIPEGYSVSREKKERFSLILESASTNQTSMYLCASSSLRLAVSYEQYFGPGTRLTVT.

The chain employs TRBV10-3 and TRBJ1-1; a possible D gene is TRBD1 (6 bases). V lost 6 bases, J lost 7 bases, and 18 bases lay in between. The CDR3 extends over 14 amino acids. Germline V gene data show CDR1 as ENHRY and CDR2 as SYGVKD. Here the CDR3 DNA reads TGTGCCATCAGGGGGGGGGCAGGGGAACGTGAAGCTTTCTTT. It codes for CAIRGGAGEREAFF.

This rearrangement joins TRBV7-9 to TRBJ2-3; no definite D call. The V gene's germline CDR1 is SEHNR and CDR2 FQNEAQ (reference sequence). The V end was cut by 1 base, the J end by 2 bases, with 4 bases between. The CDR3 totals 13 residues. The CDR3 DNA is TGTGCCAGCAGCTTAGGACACACAGATACGCAGTATTTT. This sequence encodes CASSLGHTDTQYF.

This chain links TRBV18 with TRBJ1-1; no clear D gene. The CDR3 has 13 residues. V was cut by 6 bases and J by 1 base, with 9 bases left in between. Germline CDR1 KGHSH, CDR2 LQKENI. DNA for the CDR3: TGTGCCAGCTCCCAGTTAACGAACACTGAAGCTTTCTTT. It translates to CASSQLTNTEAFF.

J is TRBJ1-2 and V is TRBV2; TRBD1 matches at 8 bases. With V trimmed by 8 bases and J by 0 bases, 8 bases remained unmatched. From germline, CDR1 is SNHLY and CDR2 FYNNEI. This CDR3 is 15 amino acids long. This CDR3 is CASCMTGVPNYGYTF. The CDR3 nucleotides are TGTGCCAGCTGCATGACAGGGGTTCCTAACTATGGCTACACCTTC.

The chain has TRBV7-8 and TRBJ2-7; D perhaps matches TRBD1 (6 bases). CDR1 SGHVS and CDR2 FQNEAQ come from the germline V gene. The CDR3 covers 15 residues. V was pared by 2 bases and J by 5 bases, with 16 bases between. The CDR3 sequence is CASSLPRRRGDEQYF. The CDR3 nucleotides read TGTGCCAGCAGCTTACCACGACGCAGGGGTGACGAGCAGTACTTC.

This chain uses TRBV4-2 with TRBJ2-1; 9 nucleotides align to TRBD2. CDR1 and CDR2 (germline): LGHNA, YNFKEQ. The junction had 5 bases not matched to a gene; V was cut back by 1 base and J by 4 bases. CDR3 size: 16 residues. The CDR3 loop reads CASSQGSSGKYNEQFF. The CDR3 nucleotides read TGTGCCAGCAGCCAAGGGTCTAGCGGGAAATACAATGAGCAGTTCTTC.

J is TRBJ2-1 and V is TRBV7-2; 7 bases agree with TRBD2. With V trimmed by 2 bases and J by 1 base, 5 bases remained unmatched. CDR1 is SGHTA, CDR2 FQGNSA, per germline. This CDR3 has 16 amino acids. The CDR3 DNA follows: TGTGCCAGCAGCTTAATCTGGCGGGGGTCCTACAATGAGCAGTTCTTC. Its protein product is CASSLIWRGSYNEQFF.

This clone was seen only once. This rearrangement joins TRBV5-1 to TRBJ2-2; 13 bases agree with TRBD2. V trimming: 2 bases; J trimming: 7 bases; junction bases outside the gene matches: 5. The CDR3 is 16 amino acids. The germline CDR1 and CDR2 sequences are SGHRS and YFSETQ. Written as DNA, the CDR3 is TGCGCCAGCAGCTTAGGACTAGCGGGAGTCGACGGGGAGCTGTTTTTT. Translation gives CASSLGLAGVDGELFF. Full variable domain (missing parts from reference TRBV5-1 and TRBJ2-2): KAGVTQTPRYLIKTRGQQVTLSCSPISGHRSVSWYQQTPGQGLQFLFEYFSETQRNKGNFPGRFSGRQFSNSRSEMNVSTLELGDSALYLCASSLGLAGVDGELFFGEGSRLTVL.

The chain joins TRBV5-8 to TRBJ1-5; D gene uncertain. The CDR3 is 15 amino acids. The V and J ends lost 0 bases and 3 bases respectively, with 10 bases between them. Germline V lookup: CDR1 SGHTS, CDR2 YDEGEE. The CDR3: CASSLGGVPNQPQHF. The CDR3, as DNA: TGTGCCAGCAGCTTGGGAGGAGTCCCCAATCAGCCCCAGCATTTT.

The chain carries TRBV9 and TRBJ2-5; D gene uncertain. Germline CDR1 and CDR2: SGDLS and YYNGEE. V was clipped by 1 base and J by 6 bases, with 7 bases between them. The CDR3 length is 12 residues. CDR3 sequence (DNA): TGTGCCAGCAGCGTAAATGAGAAGACCCAGTACTTC. It is translated as CASSVNEKTQYF.

This clone was counted ten times or more. This rearrangement joins TRBV29-1 to TRBJ2-7; TRBD2 might be the D (5 bases). V lost 6 bases and J 4 bases, leaving 19 bases between the germline ends. This CDR3 is built from 14 residues. Germline values: CDR1 SQVTM, CDR2 ANQGSEA. CDR3 sequence: CSVAVGSDVYEQYF. The CDR3 DNA reads TGCAGCGTCGCGGTGGGTAGCGACGTTTACGAGCAGTACTTC.

The gene calls are TRBV10-1 and TRBJ1-5; 8 nucleotides align to TRBD1. Germline CDR1 and CDR2: WNHNN and SYGVQD (reference sequence). The CDR3 loop spans 14 amino acids. V shed 5 bases, J shed 5 bases, and the junction held 5 bases outside the gene matches. This CDR3 is CASSTDRGYQPQHF. The CDR3 DNA sequence: TGCGCCAGCAGTACCGACAGGGGCTATCAGCCCCAGCATTTT.

The chain is built from TRBV5-5 and TRBJ2-1; TRBD2 is a possible D gene (6 bases). There are 14 residues in the CDR3. V dropped 6 bases and J dropped 9 bases, with 19 bases sitting between them. CDR1 is SGHKS and CDR2 is YYEKEE in the germline V gene (reference sequence). The CDR3, as DNA: TGTGCCAGCATTCTGGCGGGCGGGGTGGGTGAGCAGTTCTTC. Translated: CASILAGGVGEQFF.

V usage is TRBV30 and J usage is TRBJ2-7; 9 nucleotides align to TRBD1. CDR3 length: 14 residues. Trimming removed 4 bases from V and 2 bases from J; junction bases left unmatched: 6. Germline V gene data show CDR1 as GTSNPN and CDR2 as SVGIG (reference sequence). The CDR3, as DNA: TGTGCCTGGAACACCGGACAGGGGACCTACGAGCAGTACTTC. Translation gives CAWNTGQGTYEQYF.

This chain uses TRBV11-2 with TRBJ1-5; no clear D. Trimming left V 5 bases short and J 0 bases short, with 8 bases between. The CDR3 sequence is 14 residues long. Germline V gene data show CDR1 as SGHAT and CDR2 as FQNNGV. The CDR3 region is CASSPTGSNQPQHF. CDR3 in DNA: TGTGCCAGCAGCCCCACGGGTAGCAATCAGCCCCAGCATTTT.

This clone was observed a handful of times. J is TRBJ1-1 and V is TRBV5-1, with no clear D. V gave up 0 bases and J gave up 0 bases, with 9 bases separating them. The V gene's germline CDR1 is SGHRS and CDR2 YFSETQ. This CDR3 is built from 15 residues. CDR3 DNA sequence: TGCGCCAGCAGCTTGGACAGCACACTGAACACTGAAGCTTTCTTT. Translation: CASSLDSTLNTEAFF. Looking up the rest from reference TRBV5-1 and TRBJ1-1 gives the full variable domain: KAGVTQTPRYLIKTRGQQVTLSCSPISGHRSVSWYQQTPGQGLQFLFEYFSETQRNKGNFPGRFSGRQFSNSRSEMNVSTLELGDSALYLCASSLDSTLNTEAFFGQGTRLTVV.